One and the same sample provided the 24 T cell receptor beta chains below, sequenced in a study of control samples from healthy donors and cancer patients. Libraries were prepared by immunoSEQ multiplex PCR; TCRdb keeps only in-frame clonotypes and omits some of them. The table shows roughly 130,000 clones, with just under 95% occurring only once. Sequenced sample: blood. The receptors originated from a man aged 25-45 years in good health.

The chain joins TRBV7-8 to TRBJ1-1, with a possible D match to TRBD1 (5 bases). V lost 5 bases, J lost 1 base, and 14 bases lay in between. The CDR3 loop spans 15 amino acids. Germline CDR1 SGHVS, CDR2 FQNEAQ. CDR3: CASSVDGTRNTEAFF. Here the CDR3 DNA reads TGTGCCAGCAGCGTAGATGGGACGAGGAACACTGAAGCTTTCTTT.

The rearrangement links TRBV27 to TRBJ2-7; 7 bases line up with TRBD1. The germline V gene encodes CDR1 MNHEY and CDR2 SMNVEV (reference sequence). V gave up 8 bases and J gave up 3 bases; unmatched junction bases: 4. The CDR3 contains 12 residues. The CDR3 sequence: CASRDSRYEQYF. CDR3 DNA sequence: TGTGCCAGCCGGGACAGTCGCTACGAGCAGTACTTC.

Concerning this clone: Other nucleotide sequences in the sample specify the same CDR3. V gene TRBV19 combines with J gene TRBJ1-6; D is unclear. This CDR3 has 13 amino acids. CDR1 and CDR2 from the germline V gene are LNHDA and SQIVND (reference sequence). Trimming removed 2 bases at V and 7 bases at J, with 6 bases between. The CDR3 coding sequence is TGTGCCAGTAGTATAAGAGAAAATTCACCCCTCCACTTT. Its protein is CASSIRENSPLHF.

The chain carries TRBV9 and TRBJ1-2; 8 bases fit TRBD1. Germline V CDR1 and CDR2: SGDLS, YYNGEE. The CDR3 has 14 amino acids. The V segment lost 4 bases and the J segment 4 bases; nucleotides outside the gene matches: 6. The CDR3 DNA reads as TGTGCCAGCAGCCGCAGGGGGCGCGGCTATGGCTACACCTTC. It codes for CASSRRGRGYGYTF.

The V and J genes are TRBV3-1 (or the pseudogene TRBV3-2) and TRBJ1-1; D is unclear. The CDR3 consists of 16 residues. Germline V gives CDR1 LGHDT, CDR2 YNNKEL (reference sequence). The V gene lost 0 bases and the J gene lost 1 base, with 12 bases spanning the gap. The CDR3 reads CASSQDRSRGNTEAFF. The CDR3 DNA sequence: TGTGCCAGCAGCCAAGATCGTTCGAGAGGGAACACTGAAGCTTTCTTT.

This sequence joins TRBV2 and TRBJ2-7; perhaps D is TRBD1 or TRBD2 (5 bases each). Germline CDR1 reads SNHLY; CDR2 reads FYNNEI. Trimming took 6 bases from V and 0 from J, leaving 9 bases between them. This CDR3 is 13 amino acids long. Here the CDR3 reads CASSGTDSYEQYF. CDR3 nucleotides: TGTGCCAGCAGCGGGACCGACTCCTACGAGCAGTACTTC. Full variable domain (rest looked up from reference TRBV2 and TRBJ2-7): EPEVTQTPSHQVTQMGQEVILRCVPISNHLYFYWYRQILGQKVEFLVSFYNNEISEKSEIFDDQFSVERPDGSNFTLKIRSTKLEDSAMYFCASSGTDSYEQYFGPGTRLTVT.

The chain has TRBV18 and TRBJ1-2, with D possibly matching TRBD1 (5 bases). Germline assignment: CDR1 KGHSH and CDR2 LQKENI. V lost 6 bases and J lost 0, with 14 bases in between. The CDR3 has 15 amino acids. The CDR3 sequence is CASSRDQTSNYGYTF. CDR3 nucleotides: TGTGCCAGCTCCCGGGACCAGACTTCTAACTATGGCTACACCTTC.

The V gene is TRBV6-2 or TRBV6-3, the J gene TRBJ1-4, with 7 bases that match TRBD1. The CDR3 runs 14 residues. Germline values: CDR1 MNHEY, CDR2 SVGEGT. V lost 5 bases and J lost 4; bases outside the gene matches: 4. The CDR3 reads CASSTGQSNEKLFF. The DNA for the CDR3 is TGTGCCAGCAGTACGGGACAGAGTAATGAAAAACTGTTTTTT.

The V and J genes are TRBV20-1 and TRBJ2-3, with no clear D. There are 14 residues in the CDR3. Trimming shortened V by 3 bases and J by 2 bases, and 12 bases separated the two germline ends. Germline V gene lookup returns CDR1 DFQATT and CDR2 SNEGSKA (reference sequence). The CDR3 DNA follows: TGCAGTGCTAGTGGTCCTCCTTCCACAGATACGCAGTATTTT. Protein product: CSASGPPSTDTQYF.

The chain joins TRBV30 to TRBJ2-5, with D unclear. The CDR3 totals 13 residues. Germline V gene lookup returns CDR1 GTSNPN and CDR2 SVGIG (reference sequence). The V and J ends lost 3 bases and 1 base respectively, with 9 bases between them. In DNA form, the CDR3 reads TGTGCCTGGAGCCATCAACTCCAAGAGACCCAGTACTTC. Translation gives CAWSHQLQETQYF.

The CDR3 DNA reads as TGTGCCAGCAGCCAAAGGGAGGAAAGCTCCTACAATGAGCAGTTCTTC. This encodes CASSQREESSYNEQFF. This rearrangement joins TRBV4-2 to TRBJ2-1; TRBD2 might be the D (6 bases). The length of the CDR3 is 16 residues. V was pared by 2 bases and J by 0 bases, with 11 bases between. CDR1 LGHNA and CDR2 YNFKEQ come from the germline V gene.

CDR3 nucleotides: TGTGCCAGCAGATCCGACAGGACCTACGAGCAGTACTTC. This encodes CASRSDRTYEQYF. The V call is TRBV7-8, the J call TRBJ2-7; perhaps TRBD1 as D (6 bases). The germline V gene encodes CDR1 SGHVS and CDR2 FQNEAQ. Trimming took 6 bases from V and 2 from J, leaving 11 bases between them. The CDR3 contains 13 residues.

The chain combines TRBV18 with TRBJ1-1; D is perhaps TRBD1 (5 bases). Germline V CDR1 and CDR2: KGHSH, LQKENI. Trimming took off 0 bases at V and 4 bases at J, with 15 bases between the two ends. This CDR3 has 16 residues. The CDR3 here is CASSPPPGLAFTEAFF. The CDR3 DNA reads TGTGCCAGCTCACCACCCCCGGGGCTGGCATTCACTGAAGCTTTCTTT.

This sequence joins TRBV6-2 or TRBV6-3 and TRBJ1-4, with D possibly TRBD1 on 5 matching bases. CDR1 and CDR2 from the germline V gene are MNHEY and SVGEGT. This CDR3 has 17 residues. V was cut by 5 bases and J by 6 bases, with 22 bases left in between. In DNA form, the CDR3 reads TGTGCCAGCAGTCCACGTGGAGGGGCCCGGCCACATGAAAAACTGTTTTTT. Amino acids: CASSPRGGARPHEKLFF.

This clone was seen just once. The V and J genes are TRBV5-1 and TRBJ1-1, with 7 bases lining up with TRBD1. V was clipped by 2 bases and J by 0 bases; unmatched bases: 7. This CDR3 is built from 16 residues. Germline lookup yields CDR1 SGHRS and CDR2 YFSETQ. CDR3 nucleotide sequence: TGCGCCAGCAGCTTTACGACAGGGACCATGAACACTGAAGCTTTCTTT. It specifies CASSFTTGTMNTEAFF. Combining the CDR3 with reference TRBV5-1 and TRBJ1-1 gives the whole variable domain KAGVTQTPRYLIKTRGQQVTLSCSPISGHRSVSWYQQTPGQGLQFLFEYFSETQRNKGNFPGRFSGRQFSNSRSEMNVSTLELGDSALYLCASSFTTGTMNTEAFFGQGTRLTVV.

V and J are TRBV7-9 and TRBJ1-6; D gene ambiguous. Deletions cut 2 bases from V and 5 bases from J, with 7 bases between. Looked up from germline, CDR1 is SEHNR and CDR2 is FQNEAQ (reference sequence). The CDR3 covers 14 residues. The DNA of the CDR3 is TGTGCCAGCAGCTTACAGATAAATAATTCACCCCTCCACTTT. Its translation: CASSLQINNSPLHF.

This rearrangement joins TRBV7-9 to TRBJ2-7, with 8 bases that match TRBD1. This CDR3 spans 14 amino acids. The germline gives CDR1 SEHNR, CDR2 FQNEAQ (reference sequence). Germline trimming cut 4 bases from V and 5 bases from J; bases unmatched to any gene: 7. The CDR3 DNA follows: TGTGCCAGCAGCTCTCAGGGGGCTTGGAACGAGCAGTACTTC. It yields the protein CASSSQGAWNEQYF.

CDR3 residues: CASSLGQEGEQFF. As DNA, the CDR3 is TGTGCCAGCAGCTTAGGTCAGGAGGGTGAGCAGTTCTTC. The genes are TRBV7-2 and TRBJ2-1; weak D call: TRBD2 (6 bases). Germline loops: CDR1 SGHTA, CDR2 FQGNSA. V shed 1 base and J shed 9 bases, with 10 bases lying between them. The CDR3 contains 13 residues.

This chain links TRBV19 with TRBJ1-5; TRBD1 might be the D (5 bases). V was clipped by 4 bases and J by 9 bases, with 13 bases between them. Per germline, CDR1 LNHDA and CDR2 SQIVND (reference sequence). The CDR3 runs to 13 residues. The CDR3 nucleotides are TGTGCCAGTAGTAATGGGGGAAGGGGGCCCCAGCATTTT. This translates into CASSNGGRGPQHF.

This chain joins TRBV30 and TRBJ2-7; 7 bases are shared with TRBD2. Trimming at V came to 4 bases and at J to 3 bases, leaving 6 bases not matched to a gene. From germline, CDR1 is GTSNPN and CDR2 SVGIG (reference sequence). CDR3 length: 13 amino acids. CDR3 DNA: TGTGCCTGGACCGGGGGGAGGGACTACGAGCAGTACTTC. Translated, it gives CAWTGGRDYEQYF.

The rearrangement uses TRBV4-3 and TRBJ1-1; perhaps TRBD1 as D (5 bases). Trimming removed 2 bases at V and 0 bases at J, with 10 bases between. CDR3 size: 15 residues. The germline V gene has CDR1 LGHNA and CDR2 YSLEER. The CDR3, as DNA: TGCGCCAGCAGCCAACTAACAGGATTGAACACTGAAGCTTTCTTT. This encodes CASSQLTGLNTEAFF.

The chain recombines TRBV14 with TRBJ2-1; D perhaps matches TRBD2 (5 bases). Trimming pared 6 bases from V and 0 bases from J, leaving 12 bases between. CDR1 SGHDN and CDR2 FVKESK come from the germline V gene. The CDR3 totals 15 residues. Here the CDR3 reads CASSRGPSSYNEQFF. Written as DNA, the CDR3 is TGTGCCAGCAGTCGCGGGCCTAGCTCCTACAATGAGCAGTTCTTC.

J is TRBJ2-7 and V is TRBV11-2, with a possible D match to TRBD2 (5 bases). The CDR3 is 18 residues long. The germline V gene has CDR1 SGHAT and CDR2 FQNNGV. V was pared by 1 base and J by 1 base, with 20 bases between. CDR3 coding DNA: TGTGCCAGCAGCTTAGGGCCCCCCATAGGAGGTAAATCCTACGAGCAGTACTTC. Encoded protein: CASSLGPPIGGKSYEQYF.

This chain's CDR3 is CASSQQGRGQPQHF. DNA for the CDR3: TGTGCCAGCAGTCAACAGGGTCGAGGTCAGCCCCAGCATTTT. This rearrangement joins TRBV28 to TRBJ1-5, with D possibly TRBD1 on 6 matching bases. Trimming pared 5 bases from V and 6 bases from J, leaving 14 bases between. The CDR3 spans 14 residues. The germline V gene encodes CDR1 MDHEN and CDR2 SYDVKM.